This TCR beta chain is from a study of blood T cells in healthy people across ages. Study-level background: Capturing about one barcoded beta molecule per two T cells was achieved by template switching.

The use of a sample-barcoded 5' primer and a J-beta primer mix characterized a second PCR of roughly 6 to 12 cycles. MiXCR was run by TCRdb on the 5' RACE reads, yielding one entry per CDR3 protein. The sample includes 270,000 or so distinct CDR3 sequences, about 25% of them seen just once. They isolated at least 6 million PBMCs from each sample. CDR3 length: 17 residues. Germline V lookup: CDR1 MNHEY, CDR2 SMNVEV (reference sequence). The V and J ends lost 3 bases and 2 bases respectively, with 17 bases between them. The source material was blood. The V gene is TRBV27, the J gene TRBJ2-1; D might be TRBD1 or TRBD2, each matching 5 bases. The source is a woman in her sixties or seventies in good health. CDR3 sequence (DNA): TGTGCCAGCAGTTTTCGGGCGGGTAAGGGGACCTACAATGAGCAGTTCTTC. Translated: CASSFRAGKGTYNEQFF.